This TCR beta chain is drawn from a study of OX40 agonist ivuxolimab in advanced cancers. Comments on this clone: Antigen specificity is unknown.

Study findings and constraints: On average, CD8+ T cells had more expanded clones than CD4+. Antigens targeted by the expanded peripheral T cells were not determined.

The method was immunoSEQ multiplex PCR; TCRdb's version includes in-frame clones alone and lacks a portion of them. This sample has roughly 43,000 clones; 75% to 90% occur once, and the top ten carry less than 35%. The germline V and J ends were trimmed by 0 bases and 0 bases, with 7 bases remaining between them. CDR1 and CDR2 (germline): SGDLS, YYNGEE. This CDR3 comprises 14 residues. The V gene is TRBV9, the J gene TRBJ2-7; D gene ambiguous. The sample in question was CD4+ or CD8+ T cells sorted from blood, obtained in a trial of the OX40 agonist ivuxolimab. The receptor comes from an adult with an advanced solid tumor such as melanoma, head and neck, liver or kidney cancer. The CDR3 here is CASSVEKGSYEQYF. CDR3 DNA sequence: TGTGCCAGCAGCGTAGAAAAGGGCTCCTACGAGCAGTACTTC.